This T cell receptor (beta chain) was identified in a study of blood T cell repertoires in COVID-19. Method: immunoSEQ multiplex PCR; TCRdb's copy keeps in-frame clones and lacks some. The sample consists of more than 95,000 clones, about 82% of them appearing once. Sequencing was done on a sample of peripheral blood. The sequence was collected from a human donor in a cohort sampled during active COVID-19.

The CDR3 DNA follows: TGTGCCAGCAACATCCAGGCTTCATCCTCCTACGAGCAGTACTTC. It encodes CASNIQASSSYEQYF. The chain recombines TRBV2 with TRBJ2-7; no definite D call. V lost 7 bases and J lost 0, with 16 bases in between. The CDR3 is 15 amino acids. CDR1 SNHLY and CDR2 FYNNEI come from the germline V gene.